Here is one T cell receptor beta chain with its context. The entry originates in a study of blood T cell repertoires in COVID-19. Study at large: Collection of acute and convalescent COVID-19 samples took place in the United States, Italy and Spain. From T cells, B-cell-depleted T cells, or PBMCs came the material, which was cDNA or gDNA.

Measured with immunoSEQ multiplex PCR; TCRdb has only the in-frame clones, and not every one. In the table there are around 60,000 clones, about 92% of which are singletons. The CDR3 consists of 14 residues. Germline CDR1 LGHDT, CDR2 YNNKEL (reference sequence). J gave up 7 bases and V 5 bases, and 8 bases lay outside the gene matches. The gene calls are TRBV3-1 (or the pseudogene TRBV3-2) and TRBJ1-2; 9 bases agree with TRBD1. The receptor was isolated from a man aged 50 to 59 with active COVID-19. The sample comprised peripheral blood. The CDR3 here is CASSYRTGDGGYTF. CDR3 bases: TGTGCCAGCAGCTACAGGACAGGGGATGGTGGCTACACCTTC.